This T cell receptor beta chain appears in the sequencing data of a study of cytomegalovirus exposure and HLA in healthy donors. Note on this clone: Antigen unknown.

The PCR employed 60 Vbeta primers together with 13 Jbeta primers. TCRdb's table, derived via immunoSEQ multiplex PCR, lists solely in-frame clones and lacks some. The sample gives 130,000 to 150,000 clones, around 73% of which show up once; 1.5% to 2% is in the top ten. Trimming cost V 4 bases and J 2 bases; bases outside gene matches: 5. Germline values: CDR1 SGHNT, CDR2 YYREEE (reference sequence). This CDR3 contains 16 residues. General study findings and limits: In a later analysis, TCR beta V- and J-gene trimming was associated with a missense DCLRE1C variant. In a later analysis, specific HLA alleles were associated with 15,000 to 20,000 TCR beta sequences at a 0.05 false discovery rate. When the data were analyzed later, several of the most significant clusters appeared to be linked to common viral pathogens. Researchers catalogued 164 TCR beta chains as cytomegalovirus-associated.

The sequencing sample was made of PBMCs. The TCR was taken from a woman younger than 30 in good health and CMV-seronegative. V usage is TRBV5-4 and J usage is TRBJ2-3; TRBD2 aligns across 12 bases. The CDR3 reads CASSPGLAGFTDTQYF. Here the CDR3 DNA reads TGTGCCAGCAGCCCCGGACTAGCGGGGTTCACAGATACGCAGTATTTT.